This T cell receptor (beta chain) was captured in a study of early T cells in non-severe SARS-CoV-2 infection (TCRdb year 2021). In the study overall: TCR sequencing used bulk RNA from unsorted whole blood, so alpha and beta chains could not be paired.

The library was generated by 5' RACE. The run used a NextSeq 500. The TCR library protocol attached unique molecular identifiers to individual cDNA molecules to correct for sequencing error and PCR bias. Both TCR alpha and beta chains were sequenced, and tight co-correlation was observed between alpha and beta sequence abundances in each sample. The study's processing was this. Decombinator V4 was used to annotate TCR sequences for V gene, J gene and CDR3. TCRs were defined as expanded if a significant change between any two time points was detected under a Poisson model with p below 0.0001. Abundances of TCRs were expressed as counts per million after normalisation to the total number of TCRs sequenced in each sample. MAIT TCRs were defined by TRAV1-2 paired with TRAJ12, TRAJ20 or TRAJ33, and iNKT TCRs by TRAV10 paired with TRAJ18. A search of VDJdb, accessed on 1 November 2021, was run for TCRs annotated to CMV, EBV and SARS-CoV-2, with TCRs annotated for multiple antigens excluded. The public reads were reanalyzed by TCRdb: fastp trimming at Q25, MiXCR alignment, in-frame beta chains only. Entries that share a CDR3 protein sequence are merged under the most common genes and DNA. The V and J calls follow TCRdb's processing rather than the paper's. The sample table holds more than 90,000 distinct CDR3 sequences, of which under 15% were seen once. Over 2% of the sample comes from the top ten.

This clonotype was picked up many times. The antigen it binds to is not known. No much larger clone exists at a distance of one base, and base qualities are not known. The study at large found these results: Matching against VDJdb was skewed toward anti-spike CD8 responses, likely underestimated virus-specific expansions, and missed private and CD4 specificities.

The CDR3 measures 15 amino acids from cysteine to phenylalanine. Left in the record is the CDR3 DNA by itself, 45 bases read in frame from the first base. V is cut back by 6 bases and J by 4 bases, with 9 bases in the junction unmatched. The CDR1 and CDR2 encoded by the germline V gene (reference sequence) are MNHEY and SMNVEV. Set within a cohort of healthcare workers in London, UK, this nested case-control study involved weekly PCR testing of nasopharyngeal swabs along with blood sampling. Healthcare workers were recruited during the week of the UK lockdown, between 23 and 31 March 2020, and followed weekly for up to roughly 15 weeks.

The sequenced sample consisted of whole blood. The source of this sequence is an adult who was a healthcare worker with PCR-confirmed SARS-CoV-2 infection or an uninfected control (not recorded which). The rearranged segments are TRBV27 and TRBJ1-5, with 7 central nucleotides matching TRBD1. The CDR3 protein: CASSPRWTGNQPQHF. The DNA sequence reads TGTGCCAGCAGCCCCCGGTGGACAGGAAATCAGCCCCAGCATTTT.